Detailed here is one T cell receptor beta chain. Antigen specificity is unknown. All of the isolated RNA was reverse transcribed, so expressed TCRB transcripts were sequenced. TCRdb's copy holds only in-frame clones and misses some; the assay was immunoSEQ multiplex PCR. The data contain about 190,000 clones, approximately 8% of them singletons. These data are taken from a study of beta chain features in type 1 diabetes. Overall study: The number of sorted cells examined across all samples was 107,917,701.

One heparinised draw, averaging about 116 mL, was taken per donor. CD4+ naive, central memory, regulatory and stem cell-like memory subsets were isolated by sorting on CD45RO/CCR7/CD25/CD127/CD95/CD27. Study-wide results and caveats: Type 1 diabetes patients showed a moderate but significant shortening of TCRB CDR3s in all four CD4+ subsets. The naive, central memory and Treg TCRB repertoires showed an apparent similarity that was greater among patients than among healthy donors.

This CDR3 region has 12 residues. V lost 0 bases and J lost 8, with 7 bases in between. Germline-derived CDR1 and CDR2 are MGHRA and YSYEKL. V and J are TRBV4-1 and TRBJ1-1; D is uncertain. Source material: central memory CD4+ T cells from blood. The TCR sequence derives from a man between 18 and 29 years old with type 1 diabetes. CDR3 residues: CASSQESGEAFF. The CDR3 region has the DNA TGCGCCAGCAGCCAAGAAAGCGGGGAAGCTTTCTTT.